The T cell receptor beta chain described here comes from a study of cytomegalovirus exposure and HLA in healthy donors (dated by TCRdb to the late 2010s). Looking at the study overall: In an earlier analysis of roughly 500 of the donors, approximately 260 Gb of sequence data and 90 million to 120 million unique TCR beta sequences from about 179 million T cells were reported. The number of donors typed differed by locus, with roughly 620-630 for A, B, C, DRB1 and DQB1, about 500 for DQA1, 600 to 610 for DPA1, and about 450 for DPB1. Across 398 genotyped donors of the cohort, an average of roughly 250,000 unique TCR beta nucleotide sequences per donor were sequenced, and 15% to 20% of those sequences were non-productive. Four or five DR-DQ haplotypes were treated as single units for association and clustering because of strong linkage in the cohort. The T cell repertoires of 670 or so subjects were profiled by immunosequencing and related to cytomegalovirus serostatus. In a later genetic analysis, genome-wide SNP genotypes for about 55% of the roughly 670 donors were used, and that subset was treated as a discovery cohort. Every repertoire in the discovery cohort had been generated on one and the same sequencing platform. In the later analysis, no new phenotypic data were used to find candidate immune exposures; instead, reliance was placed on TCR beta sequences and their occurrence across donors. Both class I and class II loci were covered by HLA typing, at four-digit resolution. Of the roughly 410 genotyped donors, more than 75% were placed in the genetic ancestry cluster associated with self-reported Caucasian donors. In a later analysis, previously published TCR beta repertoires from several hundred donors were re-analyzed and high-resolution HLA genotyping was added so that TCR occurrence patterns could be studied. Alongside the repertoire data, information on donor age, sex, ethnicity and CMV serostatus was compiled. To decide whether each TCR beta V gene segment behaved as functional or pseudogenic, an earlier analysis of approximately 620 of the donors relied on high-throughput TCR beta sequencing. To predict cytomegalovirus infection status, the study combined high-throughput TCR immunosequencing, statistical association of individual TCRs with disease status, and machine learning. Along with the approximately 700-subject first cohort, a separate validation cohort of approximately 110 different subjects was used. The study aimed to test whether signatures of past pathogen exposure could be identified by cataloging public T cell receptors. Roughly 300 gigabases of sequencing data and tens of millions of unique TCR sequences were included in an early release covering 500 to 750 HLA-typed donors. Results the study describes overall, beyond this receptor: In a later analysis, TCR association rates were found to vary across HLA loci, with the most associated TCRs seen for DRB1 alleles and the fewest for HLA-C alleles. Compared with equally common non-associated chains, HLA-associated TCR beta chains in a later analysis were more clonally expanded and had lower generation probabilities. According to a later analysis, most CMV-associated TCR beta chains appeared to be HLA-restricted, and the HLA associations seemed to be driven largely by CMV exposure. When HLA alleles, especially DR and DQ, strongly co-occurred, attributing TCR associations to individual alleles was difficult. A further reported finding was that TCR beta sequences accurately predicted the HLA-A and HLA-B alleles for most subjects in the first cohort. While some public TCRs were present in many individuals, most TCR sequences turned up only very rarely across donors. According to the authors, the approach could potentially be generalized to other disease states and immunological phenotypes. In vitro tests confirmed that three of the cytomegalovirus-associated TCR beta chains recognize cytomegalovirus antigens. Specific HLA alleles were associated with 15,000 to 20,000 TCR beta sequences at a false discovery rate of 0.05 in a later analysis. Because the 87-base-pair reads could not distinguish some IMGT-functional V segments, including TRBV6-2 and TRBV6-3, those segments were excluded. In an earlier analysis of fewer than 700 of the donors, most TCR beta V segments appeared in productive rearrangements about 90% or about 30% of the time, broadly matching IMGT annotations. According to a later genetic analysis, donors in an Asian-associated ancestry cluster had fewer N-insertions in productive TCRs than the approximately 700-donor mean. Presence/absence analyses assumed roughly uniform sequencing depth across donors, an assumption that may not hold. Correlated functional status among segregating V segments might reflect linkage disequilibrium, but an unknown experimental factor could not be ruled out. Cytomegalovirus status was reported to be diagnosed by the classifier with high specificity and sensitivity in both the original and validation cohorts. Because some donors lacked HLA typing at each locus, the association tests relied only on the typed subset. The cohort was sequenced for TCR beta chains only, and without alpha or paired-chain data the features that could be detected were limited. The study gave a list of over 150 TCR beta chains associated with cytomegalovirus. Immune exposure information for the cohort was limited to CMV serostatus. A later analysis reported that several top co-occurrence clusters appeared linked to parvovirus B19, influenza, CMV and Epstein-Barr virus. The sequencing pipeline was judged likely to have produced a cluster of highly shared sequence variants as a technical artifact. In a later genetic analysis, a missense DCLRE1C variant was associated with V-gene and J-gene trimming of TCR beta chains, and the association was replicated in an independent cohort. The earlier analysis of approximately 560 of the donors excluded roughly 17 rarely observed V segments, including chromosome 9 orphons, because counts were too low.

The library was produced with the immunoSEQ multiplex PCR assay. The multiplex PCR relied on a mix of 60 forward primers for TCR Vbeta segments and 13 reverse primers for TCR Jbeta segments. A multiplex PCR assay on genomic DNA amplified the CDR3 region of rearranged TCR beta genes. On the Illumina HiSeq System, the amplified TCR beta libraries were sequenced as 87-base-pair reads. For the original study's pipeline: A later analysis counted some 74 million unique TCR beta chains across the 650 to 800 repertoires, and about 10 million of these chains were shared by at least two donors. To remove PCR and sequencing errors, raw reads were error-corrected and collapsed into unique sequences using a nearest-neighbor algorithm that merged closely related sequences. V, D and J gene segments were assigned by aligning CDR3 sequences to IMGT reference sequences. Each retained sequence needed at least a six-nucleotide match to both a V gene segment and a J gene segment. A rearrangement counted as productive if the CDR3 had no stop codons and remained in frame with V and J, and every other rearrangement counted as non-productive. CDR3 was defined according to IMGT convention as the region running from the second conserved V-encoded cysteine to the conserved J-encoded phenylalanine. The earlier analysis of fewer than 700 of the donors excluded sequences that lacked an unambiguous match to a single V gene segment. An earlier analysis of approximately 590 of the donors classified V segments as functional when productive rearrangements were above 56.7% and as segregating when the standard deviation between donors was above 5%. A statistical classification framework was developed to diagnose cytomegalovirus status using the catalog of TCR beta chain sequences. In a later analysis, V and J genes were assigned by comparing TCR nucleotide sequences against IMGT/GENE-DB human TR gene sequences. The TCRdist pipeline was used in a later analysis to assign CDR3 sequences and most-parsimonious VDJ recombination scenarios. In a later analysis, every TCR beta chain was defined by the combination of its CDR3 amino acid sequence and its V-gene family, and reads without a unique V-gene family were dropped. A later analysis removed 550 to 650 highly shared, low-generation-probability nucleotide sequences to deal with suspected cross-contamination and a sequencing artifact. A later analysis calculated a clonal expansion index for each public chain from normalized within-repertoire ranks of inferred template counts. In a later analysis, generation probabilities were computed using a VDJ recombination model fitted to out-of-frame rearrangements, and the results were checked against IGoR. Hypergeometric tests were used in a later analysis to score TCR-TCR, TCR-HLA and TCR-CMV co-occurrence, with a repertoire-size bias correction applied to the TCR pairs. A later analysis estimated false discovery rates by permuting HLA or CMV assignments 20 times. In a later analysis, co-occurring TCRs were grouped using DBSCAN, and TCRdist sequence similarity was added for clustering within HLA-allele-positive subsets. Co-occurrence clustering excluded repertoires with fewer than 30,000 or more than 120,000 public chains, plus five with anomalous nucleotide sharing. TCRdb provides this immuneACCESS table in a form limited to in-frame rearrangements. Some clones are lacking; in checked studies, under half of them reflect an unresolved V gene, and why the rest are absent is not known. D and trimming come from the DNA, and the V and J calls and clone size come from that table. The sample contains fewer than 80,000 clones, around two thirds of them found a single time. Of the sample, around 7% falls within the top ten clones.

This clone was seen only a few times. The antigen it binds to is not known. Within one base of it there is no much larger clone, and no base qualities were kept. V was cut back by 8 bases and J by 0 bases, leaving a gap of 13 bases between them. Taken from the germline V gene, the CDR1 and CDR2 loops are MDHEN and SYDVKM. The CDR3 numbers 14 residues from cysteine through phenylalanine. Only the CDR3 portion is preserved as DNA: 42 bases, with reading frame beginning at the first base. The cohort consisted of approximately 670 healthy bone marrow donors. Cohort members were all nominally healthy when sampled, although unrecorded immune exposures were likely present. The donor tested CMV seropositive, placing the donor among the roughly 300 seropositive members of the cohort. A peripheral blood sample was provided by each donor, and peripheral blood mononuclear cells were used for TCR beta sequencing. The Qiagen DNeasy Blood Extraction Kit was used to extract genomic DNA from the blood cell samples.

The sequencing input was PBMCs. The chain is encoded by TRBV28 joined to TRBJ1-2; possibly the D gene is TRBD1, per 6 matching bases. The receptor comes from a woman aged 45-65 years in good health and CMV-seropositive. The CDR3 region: CASGAGQTNYGYTF. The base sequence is TGTGCCAGCGGTGCAGGACAGACTAACTATGGCTACACCTTC.